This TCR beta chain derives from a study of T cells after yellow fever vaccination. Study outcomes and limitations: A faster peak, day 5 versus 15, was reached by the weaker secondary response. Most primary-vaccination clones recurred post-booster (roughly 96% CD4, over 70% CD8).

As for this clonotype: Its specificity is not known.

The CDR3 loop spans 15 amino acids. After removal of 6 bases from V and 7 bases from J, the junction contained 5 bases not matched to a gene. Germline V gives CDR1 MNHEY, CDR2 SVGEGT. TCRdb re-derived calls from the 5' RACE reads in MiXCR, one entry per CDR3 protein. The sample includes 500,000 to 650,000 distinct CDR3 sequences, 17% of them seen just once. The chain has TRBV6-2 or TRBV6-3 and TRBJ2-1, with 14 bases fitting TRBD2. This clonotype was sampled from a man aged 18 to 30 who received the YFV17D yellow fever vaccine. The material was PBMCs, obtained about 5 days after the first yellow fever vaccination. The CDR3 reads CASRPTSGGANEQFF. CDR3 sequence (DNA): TGTGCCAGCAGACCGACTAGCGGGGGGGCAAATGAGCAGTTCTTC.